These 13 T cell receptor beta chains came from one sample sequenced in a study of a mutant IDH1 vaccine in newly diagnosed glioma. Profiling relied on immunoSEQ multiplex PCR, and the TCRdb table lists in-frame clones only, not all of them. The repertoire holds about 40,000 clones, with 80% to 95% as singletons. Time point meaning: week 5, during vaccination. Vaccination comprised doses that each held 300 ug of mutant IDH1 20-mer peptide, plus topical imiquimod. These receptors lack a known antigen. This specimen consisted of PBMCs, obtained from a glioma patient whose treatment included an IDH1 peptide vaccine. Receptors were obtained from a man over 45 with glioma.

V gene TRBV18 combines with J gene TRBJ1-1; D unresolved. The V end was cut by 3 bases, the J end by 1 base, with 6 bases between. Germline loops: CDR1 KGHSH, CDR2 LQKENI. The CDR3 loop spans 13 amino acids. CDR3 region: CASSPRQNTEAFF. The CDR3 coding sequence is TGTGCCAGCTCACCCCGACAGAACACTGAAGCTTTCTTT.

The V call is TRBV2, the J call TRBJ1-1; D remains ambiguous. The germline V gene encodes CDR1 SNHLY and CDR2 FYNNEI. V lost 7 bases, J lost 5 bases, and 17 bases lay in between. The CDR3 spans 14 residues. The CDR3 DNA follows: TGTGCCAGCATGCCCGAATGGTCGGGAACTGAAGCTTTCTTT. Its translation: CASMPEWSGTEAFF.

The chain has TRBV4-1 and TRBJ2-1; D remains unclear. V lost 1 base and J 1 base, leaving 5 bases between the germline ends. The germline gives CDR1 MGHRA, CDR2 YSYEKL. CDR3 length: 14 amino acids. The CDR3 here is CASSQGLSYNEQFF. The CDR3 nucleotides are TGCGCCAGCAGCCAAGGTTTGTCCTACAATGAGCAGTTCTTC.

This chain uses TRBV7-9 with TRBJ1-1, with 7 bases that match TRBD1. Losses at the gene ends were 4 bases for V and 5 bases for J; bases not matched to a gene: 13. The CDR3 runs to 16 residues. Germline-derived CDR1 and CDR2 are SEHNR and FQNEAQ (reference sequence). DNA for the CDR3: TGTGCCAGCAGCTCCGGACAGGCGTTGGGGGGGACTGAAGCTTTCTTT. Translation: CASSSGQALGGTEAFF.

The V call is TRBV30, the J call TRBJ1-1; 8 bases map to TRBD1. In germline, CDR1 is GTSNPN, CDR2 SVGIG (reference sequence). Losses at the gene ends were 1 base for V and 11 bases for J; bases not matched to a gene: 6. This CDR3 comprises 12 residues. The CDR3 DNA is TGTGCCTGGAGTGGGAATCAGGGGGCTGCTTTCTTT. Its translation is CAWSGNQGAAFF.

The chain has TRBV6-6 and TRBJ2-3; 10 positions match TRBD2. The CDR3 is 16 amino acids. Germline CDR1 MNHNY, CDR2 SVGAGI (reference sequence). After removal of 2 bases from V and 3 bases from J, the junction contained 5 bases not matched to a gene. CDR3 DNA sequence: TGTGCCAGCAGTTACCCCTTAGCGGGGGGTACAGATACGCAGTATTTT. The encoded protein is CASSYPLAGGTDTQYF.

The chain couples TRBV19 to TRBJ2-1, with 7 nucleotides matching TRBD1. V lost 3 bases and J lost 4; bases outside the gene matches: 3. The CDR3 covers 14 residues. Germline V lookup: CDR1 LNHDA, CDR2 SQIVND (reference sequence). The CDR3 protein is CASSMGTAYNEQFF. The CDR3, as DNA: TGTGCCAGTAGTATGGGGACAGCATACAATGAGCAGTTCTTC.

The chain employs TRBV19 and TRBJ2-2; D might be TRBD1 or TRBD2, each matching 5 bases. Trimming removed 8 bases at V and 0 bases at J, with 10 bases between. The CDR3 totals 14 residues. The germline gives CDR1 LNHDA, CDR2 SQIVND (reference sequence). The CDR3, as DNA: TGTGCCAGTCGTTGGGGACCGAACACCGGGGAGCTGTTTTTT. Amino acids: CASRWGPNTGELFF.

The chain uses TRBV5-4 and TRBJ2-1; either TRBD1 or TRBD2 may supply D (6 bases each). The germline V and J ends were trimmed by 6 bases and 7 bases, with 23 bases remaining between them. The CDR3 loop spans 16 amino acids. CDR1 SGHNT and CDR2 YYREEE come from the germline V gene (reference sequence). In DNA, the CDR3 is TGTGCCAGCAACCTACGGGGGCTAGGTAGTCAAAATGAGCAGTTCTTC. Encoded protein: CASNLRGLGSQNEQFF.

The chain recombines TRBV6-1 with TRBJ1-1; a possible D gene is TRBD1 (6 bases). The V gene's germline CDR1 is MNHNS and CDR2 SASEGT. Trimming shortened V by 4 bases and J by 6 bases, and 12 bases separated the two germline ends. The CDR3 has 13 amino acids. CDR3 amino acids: CASSVDTGSEAFF. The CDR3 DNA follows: TGTGCCAGCAGTGTAGATACAGGGTCTGAAGCTTTCTTT.

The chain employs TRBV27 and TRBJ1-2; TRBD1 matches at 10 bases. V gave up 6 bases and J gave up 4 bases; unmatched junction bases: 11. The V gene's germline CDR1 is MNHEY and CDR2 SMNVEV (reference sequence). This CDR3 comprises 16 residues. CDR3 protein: CASSPSYRTGGYGYTF. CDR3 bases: TGTGCCAGCAGCCCCAGTTATAGGACAGGGGGCTATGGCTACACCTTC.

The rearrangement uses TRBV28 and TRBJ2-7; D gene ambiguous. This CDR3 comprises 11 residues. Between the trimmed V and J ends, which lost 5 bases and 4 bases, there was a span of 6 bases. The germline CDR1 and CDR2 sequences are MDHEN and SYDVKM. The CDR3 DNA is TGTGCCAGCAGTCCCAGGTACGAGCAGTACTTC. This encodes CASSPRYEQYF.

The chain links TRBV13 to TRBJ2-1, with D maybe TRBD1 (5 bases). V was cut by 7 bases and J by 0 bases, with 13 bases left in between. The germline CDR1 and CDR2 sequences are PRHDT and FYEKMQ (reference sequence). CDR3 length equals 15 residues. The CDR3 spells CASINTGRSYNEQFF. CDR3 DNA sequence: TGTGCCAGCATCAATACAGGTCGCTCCTACAATGAGCAGTTCTTC.